Presented here are 23 T cell receptor beta chains from one specimen sequenced in a study. TCRdb independently ran MiXCR on the RT-PCR reads; one entry per CDR3 protein. In the table there are about 700,000 distinct CDR3 sequences, approximately 15% of which are singletons. The sequenced material came from memory CD4+ T cells from blood. The source is a female donor in good health, serving as a healthy control.

This clonotype appeared many times. DNA for the CDR3: TGTGCCAGCAGCTCGCCTCGGTGGGCGGACATTCAGTACTTC. Protein: CASSSPRWADIQYF. J is TRBJ2-4 and V is TRBV7-2, with D unresolved. Germline assignment: CDR1 SGHTA and CDR2 FQGNSA. The CDR3 runs 14 residues. Trimming took off 4 bases at V and 8 bases at J, with 15 bases between the two ends.

This clonotype was picked up a small number of times. The rearrangement joins TRBV7-9 to TRBJ2-5; 7 nucleotides align to TRBD2. Trimming cost V 5 bases and J 2 bases; bases outside gene matches: 8. CDR3 size: 15 residues. The germline V gene has CDR1 SEHNR and CDR2 FQNEAQ (reference sequence). The CDR3 region has the DNA TGTGCCAGCAGCCCGCTTGGGGGGGTTCAAGAGACCCAGTACTTC. Translating gives CASSPLGGVQETQYF.

This clonotype was observed a handful of times. The rearrangement links TRBV29-1 to TRBJ2-1, with 14 bases identical to TRBD2. This CDR3 spans 17 amino acids. The germline V gene encodes CDR1 SQVTM and CDR2 ANQGSEA. The trim removed 6 bases at V and 1 base at J, leaving 8 bases unmatched. CDR3: CSVGGTSGSPSYNEQFF. CDR3 coding DNA: TGCAGCGTCGGCGGGACTAGCGGGAGTCCGTCCTACAATGAGCAGTTCTTC.

The sample holds a few counts of this clonotype. J is TRBJ1-4 and V is TRBV6-6, with 9 bases identical to TRBD1. The CDR3 sequence is 16 residues long. Germline CDR1 and CDR2: MNHNY and SVGAGI (reference sequence). V gave up 5 bases and J gave up 7 bases; unmatched junction bases: 11. CDR3 in amino acids: CASSRSILDRGEKLFF. Here the CDR3 DNA reads TGTGCCAGCAGTCGATCCATCCTGGACAGGGGTGAAAAACTGTTTTTT.

This sequence joins TRBV28 and TRBJ1-1, with a tentative D call TRBD1 (5 bases). Germline V gene sequence: CDR1 MDHEN, CDR2 SYDVKM. Trimming pared 2 bases from V and 10 bases from J, leaving 11 bases between. This CDR3 has 12 residues. This CDR3 is CASSLGGVSAFF. CDR3 DNA: TGTGCCAGCAGTTTAGGAGGGGTGTCAGCTTTCTTT.

This chain uses TRBV12-3 or TRBV12-4 with TRBJ2-3; 11 bases match TRBD1. The CDR3 is made up of 13 amino acids. Germline trimming cut 4 bases from V and 9 bases from J; bases unmatched to any gene: 3. CDR3 bases: TGTGCCAGCAGTTGGGGACAGGGGGGCACGCAGTATTTT. Translation: CASSWGQGGTQYF.

Concerning this clonotype itself: A clone one base away is much larger, so this may be a read error. Because the CDR3 is missing its conserved closing phenylalanine or tryptophan, this is likely a read error. This rearrangement joins TRBV7-2 to TRBJ2-7; 8 nucleotides agree with TRBD1. V lost 5 bases and J lost 1; bases outside the gene matches: 4. CDR1 SGHTA and CDR2 FQGNSA come from the germline V gene. The CDR3 has 14 residues. In nucleotides, the CDR3 is TGTGCCAGCAGCCCAGACAGGGGTTCCTACGAGCAGTACTGC. Translating it yields CASSPDRGSYEQYC.

This clonotype came up many times. The rearrangement joins TRBV20-1 to TRBJ1-1; D possibly corresponds to TRBD1 (6 bases). V dropped 6 bases and J dropped 1 base, with 12 bases sitting between them. CDR1 and CDR2 from the germline V gene are DFQATT and SNEGSKA (reference sequence). This CDR3 spans 13 amino acids. CDR3 amino acids: CSAEGDKNTEAFF. The DNA of the CDR3 is TGCAGTGCAGAGGGGGACAAGAACACTGAAGCTTTCTTT.

The rearrangement joins TRBV5-1 to TRBJ2-1; no clear D gene. V shed 4 bases and J shed 10 bases, with 12 bases lying between them. Germline V gene data show CDR1 as SGHRS and CDR2 as YFSETQ. The CDR3 totals 12 residues. The CDR3 loop reads CASSQTSREQFF. The CDR3 DNA follows: TGCGCCAGCAGCCAAACCTCGCGGGAGCAGTTCTTC.

This clonotype has more than one count but fewer than ten. This chain joins TRBV7-8 and TRBJ2-6, with D unresolved. Germline CDR1 is SGHVS and CDR2 is FQNEAQ. Trimming pared 5 bases from V and 0 bases from J, leaving 17 bases between. CDR3 length: 18 residues. The CDR3 spells CASSPLLGLVSGANVLTF. The CDR3 region has the DNA TGTGCCAGCAGCCCCTTACTGGGCCTTGTCTCTGGGGCCAACGTCCTGACTTTC.

The table lists this clonotype with a few counts. The V and J genes are TRBV7-2 and TRBJ2-1; possible D gene TRBD1, 5 bases. The CDR3 is made up of 14 amino acids. Trimming left V 7 bases short and J 8 bases short, with 18 bases between. Looked up from germline, CDR1 is SGHTA and CDR2 is FQGNSA. CDR3 amino acids: CASILQRGRDEQFF. The CDR3 nucleotides are TGTGCCAGCATCCTACAAAGGGGCAGGGATGAGCAGTTCTTC.

In its sample, this clonotype was seen a few times. This chain uses TRBV5-1 with TRBJ2-3; D may be TRBD2 (5 bases). The germline V gene encodes CDR1 SGHRS and CDR2 YFSETQ. The CDR3 has 15 amino acids. The ends were cut back, 6 bases at V and 2 bases at J, with 16 bases in the middle. This CDR3 reads CASTTLGVSTDTQYF. The DNA of the CDR3 is TGCGCCAGCACCACACTCGGGGTTTCCACAGATACGCAGTATTTT.

This clonotype was seen many times. The gene calls are TRBV12-3 or TRBV12-4 and TRBJ2-5; D is unresolved. The CDR3 totals 14 residues. The V gene lost 6 bases and the J gene lost 4 bases, with 15 bases spanning the gap. In DNA form, the CDR3 reads TGTGCCAGCAGGTACCACCGTGAAGGAGAGACCCAGTACTTC. Amino acid sequence: CASRYHREGETQYF.

The chain carries TRBV20-1 and TRBJ1-1, with 8 bases aligning to TRBD1. Germline CDR1 DFQATT, CDR2 SNEGSKA (reference sequence). J was trimmed by 1 base and V by 0 bases; bases with no gene match: 7. This CDR3 region has 16 residues. The CDR3 nucleotides are TGCAGTGCTAGAGATCGAAACAGGGGGGCGAACACTGAAGCTTTCTTT. This codes for CSARDRNRGANTEAFF.

This clonotype was counted a few times. The chain uses TRBV7-3 and TRBJ2-3; TRBD2 matches at 10 bases. This CDR3 has 16 residues. Germline values: CDR1 SGHTA, CDR2 FQGTGA. Trimming cost V 5 bases and J 4 bases; bases outside gene matches: 9. The CDR3, as DNA: TGTGCCAGCAGCCCCGGGGACCTAGCGGGAGCAGATACGCAGTATTTT. This gives the protein CASSPGDLAGADTQYF.

The chain links TRBV12-3 or TRBV12-4 to TRBJ1-6; D may be TRBD1 (6 bases). This CDR3 region has 13 residues. Trimming cost V 3 bases and J 10 bases, with 10 bases left between them. Written as DNA, the CDR3 is TGTGCCAGCAGTTTCGGGCAGGGGTCACCCCTCCACTTT. It specifies CASSFGQGSPLHF.

This clonotype has just a few counts. The chain links TRBV7-2 to TRBJ1-2; D gene uncertain. V lost 5 bases and J lost 8, with 12 bases in between. There are 12 residues in the CDR3. The germline CDR1 and CDR2 sequences are SGHTA and FQGNSA. CDR3 sequence (DNA): TGTGCCAGCAGCCGCCTAAATTTGGGCTACACCTTC. Its translation is CASSRLNLGYTF.

The chain employs TRBV11-2 and TRBJ1-1; the match to TRBD1 covers 7 bases. This CDR3 contains 17 residues. Germline V gene lookup returns CDR1 SGHAT and CDR2 FQNNGV. Unmatched junction bases numbered 10, after V lost 2 bases and J lost 1 base. CDR3 in amino acids: CASSLPYPTGKNTEAFF. CDR3 in DNA: TGTGCCAGCAGCTTACCGTACCCGACAGGGAAGAACACTGAAGCTTTCTTT. Using reference TRBV11-2 and TRBJ1-1 for the parts outside the CDR3, the full variable domain is EAGVAQSPRYKIIEKRQSVAFWCNPISGHATLYWYQQILGQGPKLLIQFQNNGVVDDSQLPKDRFSAERLKGVDSTLKIQPAKLEDSAVYLCASSLPYPTGKNTEAFFGQGTRLTVV.

This clonotype was counted many times. V is TRBV27 and J is TRBJ2-7, with unresolved D. Germline V gene lookup returns CDR1 MNHEY and CDR2 SMNVEV (reference sequence). The CDR3 totals 14 residues. The ends were cut back, 5 bases at V and 2 bases at J, with 13 bases in the middle. CDR3 DNA: TGTGCCAGCAGTCCCTGGACGGAAACCTACGAGCAGTACTTC. It is translated as CASSPWTETYEQYF.

V gene TRBV6-6 combines with J gene TRBJ1-1; D might be TRBD1 (5 bases). V dropped 5 bases and J dropped 2 bases, with 12 bases sitting between them. CDR3 size: 14 residues. Germline values: CDR1 MNHNY, CDR2 SVGAGI (reference sequence). The CDR3, as DNA: TGTGCCAGCAGTCACCGACAGCCAAACACTGAAGCTTTCTTT. It translates to CASSHRQPNTEAFF.

This clonotype was observed a handful of times. A read error may account for a junction end that differs from germline. The rearrangement uses TRBV25-1 and TRBJ2-1; no clear D. Germline-derived CDR1 and CDR2 are MGHDK and SYGVNS. This CDR3 comprises 13 residues. The CDR3 sequence: CASSENLYDEQFF. In DNA form, the CDR3 reads TGTGCCAGCAGTGAGAACCTCTACGATGAGCAGTTCTTC.

The chain employs TRBV7-2 and TRBJ1-2; no clear D gene. V shed 5 bases and J shed 8 bases, with 21 bases lying between them. Germline CDR1 and CDR2: SGHTA and FQGNSA. This CDR3 contains 15 residues. Here the CDR3 DNA reads TGTGCCAGCAGCCCACCGAGGCAGCCCTTTTGGGGCTACACCTTC. Translation: CASSPPRQPFWGYTF.

This clonotype was picked up a small number of times. J is TRBJ2-3 and V is TRBV20-1; 13 bases match TRBD2. Losses at the gene ends were 5 bases for V and 1 base for J; bases not matched to a gene: 3. The CDR3 consists of 15 residues. In germline, CDR1 is DFQATT, CDR2 SNEGSKA (reference sequence). CDR3 amino acids: CSAPGTSGGTDTQYF. The CDR3 nucleotides read TGCAGTGCTCCCGGGACTAGCGGGGGCACAGATACGCAGTATTTT.